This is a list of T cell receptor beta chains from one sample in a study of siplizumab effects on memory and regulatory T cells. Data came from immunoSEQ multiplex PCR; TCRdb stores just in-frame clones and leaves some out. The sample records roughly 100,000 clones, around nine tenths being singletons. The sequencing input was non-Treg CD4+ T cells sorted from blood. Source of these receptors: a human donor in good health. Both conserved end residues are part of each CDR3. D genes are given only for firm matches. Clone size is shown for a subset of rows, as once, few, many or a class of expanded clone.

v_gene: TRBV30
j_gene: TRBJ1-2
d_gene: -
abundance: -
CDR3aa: CAWSDGDGYTF
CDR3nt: TGTGCCTGGAGTGATGGGGATGGCTACACCTTC

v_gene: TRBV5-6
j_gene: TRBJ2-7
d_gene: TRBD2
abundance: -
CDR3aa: CASQGLAGTTYEQYF
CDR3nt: TGTGCCAGCCAGGGACTAGCGGGAACAACCTACGAGCAGTACTTC

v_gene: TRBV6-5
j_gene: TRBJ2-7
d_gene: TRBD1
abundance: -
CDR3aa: CASSSRTGFEQYF
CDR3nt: TGTGCCAGCAGCTCACGGACAGGGTTCGAGCAGTACTTC

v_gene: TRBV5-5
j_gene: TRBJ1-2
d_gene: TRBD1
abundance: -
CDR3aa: CASNLQGGSLNYGYTF
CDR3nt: TGTGCCAGCAACTTGCAGGGGGGATCGCTTAACTATGGCTACACCTTC

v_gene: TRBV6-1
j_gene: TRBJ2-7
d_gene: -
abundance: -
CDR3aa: CASSRTRDEQYF
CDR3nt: TGTGCCAGCAGTAGGACACGGGACGAGCAGTACTTC

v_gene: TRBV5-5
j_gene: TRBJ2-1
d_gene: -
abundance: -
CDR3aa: CASSPESLSYNEQFF
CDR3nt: TGTGCCAGCAGTCCGGAGAGCCTCTCCTACAATGAGCAGTTCTTC

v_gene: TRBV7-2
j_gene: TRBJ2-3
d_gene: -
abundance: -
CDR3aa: CASSLDGKGTDTQYF
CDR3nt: TGTGCCAGCAGCTTGGATGGAAAAGGCACAGATACGCAGTATTTT

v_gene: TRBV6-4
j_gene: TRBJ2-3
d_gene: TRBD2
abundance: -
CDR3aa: CASSVLAGSTDTQYF
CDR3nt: TGTGCCAGCAGTGTACTAGCGGGGAGCACAGATACGCAGTATTTT

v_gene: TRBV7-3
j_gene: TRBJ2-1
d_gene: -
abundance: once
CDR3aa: CASGTYNEQFF
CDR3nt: TGTGCCAGCGGCACTTACAATGAGCAGTTCTTC

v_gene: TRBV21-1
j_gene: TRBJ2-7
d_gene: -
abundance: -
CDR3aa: CASTGQGLEQYF
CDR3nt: TGTGCCAGCACCGGACAGGGTTTAGAGCAGTACTTC

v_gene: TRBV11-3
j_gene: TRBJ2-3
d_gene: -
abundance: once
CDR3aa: CASSRIGGAYPTDTQYF
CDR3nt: TGTGCCAGCAGCCGCATTGGAGGGGCTTACCCCACAGATACGCAGTATTTT

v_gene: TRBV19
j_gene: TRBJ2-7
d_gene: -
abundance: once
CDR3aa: CASSIPPYEQYF
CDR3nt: TGTGCCAGTAGTATACCCCCCTACGAGCAGTACTTC

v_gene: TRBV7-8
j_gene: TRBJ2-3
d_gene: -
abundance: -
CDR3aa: CASSRGDSSTDTQYF
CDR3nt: TGTGCCAGCAGCCGCGGGGACAGCAGCACAGATACGCAGTATTTT

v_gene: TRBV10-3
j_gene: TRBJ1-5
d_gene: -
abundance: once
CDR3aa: CAISESKAGNQPQHF
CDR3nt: TGTGCCATCAGTGAGTCGAAAGCCGGGAATCAGCCCCAGCATTTT

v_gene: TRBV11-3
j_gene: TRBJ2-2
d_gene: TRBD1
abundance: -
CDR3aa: CASSPRTGVGELFF
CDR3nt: TGTGCCAGCAGCCCCAGGACAGGTGTGGGGGAGCTGTTTTTT

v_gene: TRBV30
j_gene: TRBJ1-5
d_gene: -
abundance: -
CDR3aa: CAWSERANQPQHF
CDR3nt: TGTGCCTGGAGTGAGAGGGCGAATCAGCCCCAGCATTTT

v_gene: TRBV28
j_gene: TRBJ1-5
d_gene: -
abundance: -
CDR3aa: CASNSESNQPQHF
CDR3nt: TGTGCCAGCAATTCAGAGAGCAATCAGCCCCAGCATTTT

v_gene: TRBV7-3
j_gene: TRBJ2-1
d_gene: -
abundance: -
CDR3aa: CASSVQGNEQFF
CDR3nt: TGTGCCAGCAGCGTCCAAGGCAATGAGCAGTTCTTC

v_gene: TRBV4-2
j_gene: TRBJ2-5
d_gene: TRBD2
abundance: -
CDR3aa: CASSQWRPGLAEQETQYF
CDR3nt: TGTGCCAGCAGCCAGTGGCGGCCGGGACTAGCGGAACAAGAGACCCAGTACTTC

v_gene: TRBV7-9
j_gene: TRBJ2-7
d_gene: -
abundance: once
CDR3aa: CASSPQGPGGGNEQYF
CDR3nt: TGTGCCAGCAGCCCCCAAGGCCCAGGCGGCGGGAACGAGCAGTACTTC

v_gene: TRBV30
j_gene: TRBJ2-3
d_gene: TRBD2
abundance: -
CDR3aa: CAWSVPTSGRADTQYF
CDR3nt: TGTGCCTGGAGTGTCCCGACTAGCGGGAGGGCAGATACGCAGTATTTT

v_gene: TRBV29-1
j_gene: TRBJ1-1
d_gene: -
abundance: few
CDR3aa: CSVPGGGAGSAFF
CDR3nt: TGCAGCGTCCCGGGGGGGGGCGCGGGATCGGCTTTCTTT

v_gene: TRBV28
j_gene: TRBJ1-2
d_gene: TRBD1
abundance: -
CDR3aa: CASTRSGQRFYGYTF
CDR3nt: TGTGCCAGCACAAGATCGGGACAGAGATTTTATGGCTACACCTTC

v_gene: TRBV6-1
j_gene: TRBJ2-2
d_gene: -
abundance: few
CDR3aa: CASSEALLGELFF
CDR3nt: TGTGCCAGCAGTGAAGCGCTTCTCGGGGAGCTGTTTTTT

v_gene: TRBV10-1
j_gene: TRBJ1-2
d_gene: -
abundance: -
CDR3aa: CASSPGNYGYTF
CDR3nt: TGCGCCAGCAGTCCGGGGAACTATGGCTACACCTTC

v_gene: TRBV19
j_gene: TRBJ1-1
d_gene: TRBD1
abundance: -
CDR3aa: CASSMAHRQGAEAFF
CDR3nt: TGTGCCAGTAGTATGGCCCACCGACAGGGGGCTGAAGCTTTCTTT

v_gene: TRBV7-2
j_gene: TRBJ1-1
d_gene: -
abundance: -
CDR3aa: CASSLDSHTEAFF
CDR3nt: TGTGCCAGCAGCTTAGACAGTCACACTGAAGCTTTCTTT

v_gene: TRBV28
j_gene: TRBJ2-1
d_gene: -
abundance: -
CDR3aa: CASSVGRWMLGTPSYNEQFF
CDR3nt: TGTGCCAGCAGTGTAGGACGGTGGATGCTCGGGACTCCCTCCTACAATGAGCAGTTCTTC

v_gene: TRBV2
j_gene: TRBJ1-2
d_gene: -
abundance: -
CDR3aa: CASRWTAYGYTF
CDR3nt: TGTGCCAGCAGGTGGACAGCCTATGGCTACACCTTC

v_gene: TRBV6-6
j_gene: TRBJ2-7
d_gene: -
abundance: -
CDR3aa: CATSRSSYEQYF
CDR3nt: TGTGCCACTAGTCGGAGTTCCTACGAGCAGTACTTC

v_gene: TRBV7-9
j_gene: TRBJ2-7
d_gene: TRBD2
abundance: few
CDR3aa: CASSLVDSGALF
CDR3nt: TGTGCCAGCAGCTTAGTGGATAGCGGGGCCTTATTC

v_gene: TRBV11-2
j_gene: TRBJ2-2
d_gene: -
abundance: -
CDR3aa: CASSLDLGYTGELFF
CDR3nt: TGTGCCAGCAGCTTAGATCTGGGTTACACCGGGGAGCTGTTTTTT

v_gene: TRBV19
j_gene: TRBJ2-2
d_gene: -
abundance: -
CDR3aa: CASSLYTGELFF
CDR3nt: TGTGCCAGTAGTCTATACACCGGGGAGCTGTTTTTT

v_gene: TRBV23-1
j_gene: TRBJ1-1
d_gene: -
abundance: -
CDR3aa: CASSQFDRWDSDTEAFF
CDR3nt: TGCGCCAGCAGTCAGTTTGACAGGTGGGATTCGGACACTGAAGCTTTCTTT

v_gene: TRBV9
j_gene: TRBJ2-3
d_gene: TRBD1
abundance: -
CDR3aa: CASSREDRRDTQYF
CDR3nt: TGTGCCAGCAGCCGCGAGGACAGGAGGGATACGCAGTATTTT

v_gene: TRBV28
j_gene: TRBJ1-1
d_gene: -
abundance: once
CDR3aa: CASSPYRQNTEAFF
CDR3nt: TGTGCCAGCAGTCCCTATAGACAGAACACTGAAGCTTTCTTT

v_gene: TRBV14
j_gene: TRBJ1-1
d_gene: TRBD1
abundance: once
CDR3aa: CASSRTGGLFMNTEAFF
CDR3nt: TGTGCCAGCAGCCGGACAGGGGGCTTATTTATGAACACTGAAGCTTTCTTT

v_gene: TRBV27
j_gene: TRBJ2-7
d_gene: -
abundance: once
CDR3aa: CASSLAEARYEQYF
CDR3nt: TGTGCCAGCAGTTTGGCAGAAGCCCGCTACGAGCAGTACTTC

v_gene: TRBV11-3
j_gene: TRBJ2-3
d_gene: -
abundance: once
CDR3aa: CASSLVQDTQYF
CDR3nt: TGTGCCAGCAGCTTAGTCCAGGATACGCAGTATTTT

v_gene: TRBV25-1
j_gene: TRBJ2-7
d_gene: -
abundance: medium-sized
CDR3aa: CASSGAVEQYF
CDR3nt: TGTGCCAGCAGTGGGGCAGTAGAGCAGTACTTC

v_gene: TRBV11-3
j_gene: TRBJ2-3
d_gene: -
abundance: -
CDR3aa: CASSPRRSGTTDTQYF
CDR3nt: TGTGCCAGCAGCCCCCGACGTAGTGGCACCACAGATACGCAGTATTTT

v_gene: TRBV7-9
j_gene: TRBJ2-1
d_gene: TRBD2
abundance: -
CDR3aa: CASSLQLGGLAGNEQFF
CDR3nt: TGTGCCAGCAGCTTACAGCTTGGGGGACTAGCGGGAAATGAGCAGTTCTTC

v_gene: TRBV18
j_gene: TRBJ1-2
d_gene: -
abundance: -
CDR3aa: CASSPGVYGYTF
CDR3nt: TGTGCCAGCTCACCAGGCGTCTATGGCTACACCTTC

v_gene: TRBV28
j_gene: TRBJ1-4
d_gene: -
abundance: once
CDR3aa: CASSPLMQTNEKLFF
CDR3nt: TGTGCCAGCAGTCCTCTAATGCAAACTAATGAAAAACTGTTTTTT

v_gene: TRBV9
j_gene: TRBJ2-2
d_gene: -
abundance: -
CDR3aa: CASSVELQEGGELFF
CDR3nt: TGTGCCAGCAGCGTAGAGTTACAGGAGGGCGGGGAGCTGTTTTTT

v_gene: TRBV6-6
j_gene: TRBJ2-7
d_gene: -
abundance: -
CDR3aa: CASSYPLDGKYEQYF
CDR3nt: TGTGCCAGCAGTTACCCTCTTGATGGGAAATACGAGCAGTACTTC

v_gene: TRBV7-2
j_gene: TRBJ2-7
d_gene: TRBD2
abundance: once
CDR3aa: CASSLPGLVYEQYF
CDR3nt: TGTGCCAGCAGCCTCCCGGGACTAGTCTACGAGCAGTACTTC

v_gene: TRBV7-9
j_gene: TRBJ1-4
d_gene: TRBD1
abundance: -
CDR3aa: CASSRDRNEKLFF
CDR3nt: TGTGCCAGCAGCAGGGACAGAAATGAAAAACTGTTTTTT

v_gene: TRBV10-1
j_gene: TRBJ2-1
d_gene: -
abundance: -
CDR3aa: CASRPISSYNEQFF
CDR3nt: TGCGCCAGCAGACCCATTAGCTCCTACAATGAGCAGTTCTTC

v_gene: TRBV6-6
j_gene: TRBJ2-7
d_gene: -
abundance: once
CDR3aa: CASSYRVEGQYF
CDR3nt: TGTGCCAGCAGTTACAGGGTCGAAGGGCAGTACTTC

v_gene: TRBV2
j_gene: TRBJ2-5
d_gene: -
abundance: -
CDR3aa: CASSEIGEETQYF
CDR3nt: TGTGCCAGCAGTGAAATAGGGGAAGAGACCCAGTACTTC

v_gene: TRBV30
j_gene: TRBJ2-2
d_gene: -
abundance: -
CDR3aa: CAWSEGQPAGELFF
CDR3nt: TGTGCCTGGAGTGAGGGACAACCCGCCGGGGAGCTGTTTTTT

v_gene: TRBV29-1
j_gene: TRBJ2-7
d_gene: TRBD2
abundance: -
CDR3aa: CSVEGSGSRYEQYF
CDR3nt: TGCAGCGTTGAAGGTAGCGGGAGTCGTTACGAGCAGTACTTC

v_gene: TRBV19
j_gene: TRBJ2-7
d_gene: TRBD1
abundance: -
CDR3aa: CASSRNRGDSYEQYF
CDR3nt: TGTGCCAGTAGTAGGAACAGGGGGGACTCCTACGAGCAGTACTTC